The source of this TCR beta chain is a study of T cells in Graves' hyperthyroidism and ophthalmopathy. Points on this clonotype: Antigen unknown.

Patients were excluded for uncontrolled infection, other autoimmune disease, pregnancy or lactation. Study results and limitations: In the blood, most expanded thyroid clonotypes above 0.001 appeared as well. Ophthalmopathy was model-predicted a median approximately 6.4 months pre-onset. From stable hyperthyroidism, ophthalmopathy was set apart by a 13 V-J model.

RNA transcripts yielded amplified TCR beta CDR3 regions. Researchers ran a first-round RT-PCR on the TCR CDR3 using the HTBI primer set. Each CDR3 protein is one row after TCRdb ran MiXCR on the multiplex PCR reads. The repertoire consists of roughly 580,000 distinct CDR3 sequences, with around 46% occurring once and the leading ten covering roughly 8.2%. Trimming pared 6 bases from V and 0 bases from J, leaving 11 bases between. The CDR3 has 14 amino acids. Germline CDR1 reads SNHLY; CDR2 reads FYNNEI. This sequence was found in a woman aged 18-29 years with Graves' hyperthyroidism. Sequencing used peripheral blood or thyroid tissue (not recorded which). The J gene is TRBJ1-1, the V gene TRBV2; D is undetermined. CDR3 loop: CASSFEDLNTEAFF. The CDR3, as DNA: TGTGCCAGCAGCTTTGAGGATTTGAACACTGAAGCTTTCTTT.